This paragraph reports one TCR beta chain. It lacks a known antigen. No much larger clone exists at a distance of one base, and base qualities are not known. This sample is drawn from a study of control samples from healthy donors and cancer patients (TCRdb year 2020). The cysteine opens and the phenylalanine closes a CDR3 of 16 amino acids. Only the CDR3 DNA is retained, 48 bases long and in frame from the first base. Cut back by 3 bases and 1 base, the V and J ends lie 13 bases apart. In the germline V gene, CDR1 corresponds to MNHNS and CDR2 to SASEGT. Library construction relied on the immunoSEQ multiplex PCR assay. TCRdb obtained this table from immuneACCESS and retained in-frame rearrangements with V and J assigned. These tables miss some clones; where compared with another copy, unresolved V genes account for less than half of the shortfall, and the remainder is unexplained. This sample has 45,000 to 60,000 clones in its table, and 87% of those were observed once. Of the sample, over 12% falls within the top ten clones.

This receptor was taken from a man between 60 and 75 years old with head and neck cancer. The sequenced sample consisted of PBMCs. This sequence uses TRBV6-1 and TRBJ1-3; TRBD1 might be the D gene, on 6 matching bases. In nucleotides, the sequence is TGTGCCAGCAGTGACTGGGGGCGCGGGTCTGGAAACACCATATATTTT. The translation is CASSDWGRGSGNTIYF.